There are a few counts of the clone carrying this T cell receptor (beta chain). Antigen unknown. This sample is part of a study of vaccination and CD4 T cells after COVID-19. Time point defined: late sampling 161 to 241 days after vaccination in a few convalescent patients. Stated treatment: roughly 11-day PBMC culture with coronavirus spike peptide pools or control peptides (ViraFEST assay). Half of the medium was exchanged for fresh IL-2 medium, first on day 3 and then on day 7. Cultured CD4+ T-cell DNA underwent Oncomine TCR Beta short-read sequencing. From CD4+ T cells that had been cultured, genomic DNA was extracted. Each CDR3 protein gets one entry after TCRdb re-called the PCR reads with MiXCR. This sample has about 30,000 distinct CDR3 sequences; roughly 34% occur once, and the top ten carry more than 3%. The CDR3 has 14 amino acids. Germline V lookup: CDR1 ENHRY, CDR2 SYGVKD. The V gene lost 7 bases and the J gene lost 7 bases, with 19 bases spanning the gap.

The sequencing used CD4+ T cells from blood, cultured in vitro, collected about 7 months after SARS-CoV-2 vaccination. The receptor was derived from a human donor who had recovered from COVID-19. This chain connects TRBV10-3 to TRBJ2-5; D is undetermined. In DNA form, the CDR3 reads TGTGCCATCAAACCGAATATCCAAGGCGGGACCCAGTACTTC. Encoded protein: CAIKPNIQGGTQYF.